This T cell receptor (beta chain) stems from a study of T-cell reconstitution after alpha-beta-depleted transplantation in children. General study results and limits: Recipient T cells and thymic progenitors that survived gave rise to the high TCRbeta diversity observed at day 60 in some patients.

TCRbeta library construction was performed incorporating unique molecular identifiers. TCRdb processed the PCR reads anew with MiXCR; each CDR3 protein has one entry. The top ten hold about 20% of the sample, which has around 300,000 distinct CDR3 sequences, roughly 11% seen once. This clonotype has at least ten counts. Its cognate antigen is unknown. This CDR3 comprises 15 residues. CDR1 and CDR2 (germline): DFQATT, SNEGSKA (reference sequence). The V and J ends lost 0 bases and 8 bases respectively, with 17 bases between them. The rearrangement joins TRBV20-1 to TRBJ2-1, with a weak D call TRBD1 (5 bases). Sequences were derived from peripheral blood, sampled 180 days after TCRalphabeta/CD19-depleted stem cell transplant. The sequence derives from a male patient between 2 and 15 years old who had a stem cell transplant for chronic granulomatous disease, so the T cells may come from the graft donor. CDR3 in DNA: TGCAGTGCTAGAGATCGTTTATCAGGGTGGGATGAGCAGTTCTTC. Protein: CSARDRLSGWDEQFF.